This is a list of T cell receptor beta chains from one sample in a study of OX40 agonist ivuxolimab in advanced cancers. The repertoire was sequenced with immunoSEQ multiplex PCR; TCRdb's copy has only in-frame clones and lacks some. In the table there are 55,000 to 80,000 clones, roughly 80% of which are singletons. This material consisted of CD4+ or CD8+ T cells sorted from blood, taken in a trial of the OX40 agonist ivuxolimab. The receptors were sampled from an adult with an advanced solid tumor such as melanoma, head and neck, liver or kidney cancer. CDR3s include the opening cysteine and the closing phenylalanine or tryptophan. The D gene is left open where the match is weak. The size of a clone is reported for some rows only, either as once, few or many, or as a class for expanded clones.

CDR3nt,CDR3aa,abundance,d_gene,j_gene,v_gene,len
TGTGCCAGCAGCTTATACAGGGGGCTCGGCGAGCAGTACTTC,CASSLYRGLGEQYF,NA,TRBD1,TRBJ2-7,TRBV7-9,14
TGCGCCAGCAGCTTGGAGAGGGCAGCTAGCACAGATACGCAGTATTTT,CASSLERAASTDTQYF,NA,NA,TRBJ2-3,TRBV5-1,16
TGTGCCAGCAGCTTAGAGTCCGGGGGTCGACTGTTTTTT,CASSLESGGRLFF,NA,NA,TRBJ1-4,TRBV11-2,13
TGTGCCAGCAGCGGCAGTAGCTATGGCTACACCTTC,CASSGSSYGYTF,NA,NA,TRBJ1-2,TRBV6-5,12
TGTGCCTGGAGTGGGACTAGCATCGATACGCAGTATTTT,CAWSGTSIDTQYF,NA,TRBD2,TRBJ2-3,TRBV30,13
TGTGCCAGCAGCAACGGGCTTGCGGGAAACACCATATATTTT,CASSNGLAGNTIYF,NA,NA,TRBJ1-3,TRBV9,14
TGTGCCATCAGGGCAGGGGGCGGACTCGGGGGCTACACCTTC,CAIRAGGGLGGYTF,NA,TRBD1,TRBJ1-2,TRBV10-3,14
TGTGCCAGCAGGATCGGACAGGGTAGGTTTCAGCCCCAGCATTTT,CASRIGQGRFQPQHF,NA,TRBD1,TRBJ1-5,TRBV28,15
TGTGCCAGCAGCTTAGAAGGAGGCCCCTCGGGGGGGCAGTTCTTC,CASSLEGGPSGGQFF,NA,TRBD2,TRBJ2-1,TRBV11-2,15
TGCAGTGCCCCGACAGGAGGTAAACTGTTTTTT,CSAPTGGKLFF,NA,NA,TRBJ1-4,TRBV20-1,11
TGTGCCAGCAGCTTAGCGGCAGCCGAGCAGTACTTC,CASSLAAAEQYF,NA,NA,TRBJ2-7,TRBV7-2,12
TGTGCCAGCAGCTTAGGGACAGATACCGGGGAGCTGTTTTTT,CASSLGTDTGELFF,once,NA,TRBJ2-2,TRBV7-9,14
TGCGCCAGCAGCCTTGAACAGGTCGGTAACTATGGCTACACCTTC,CASSLEQVGNYGYTF,few,NA,TRBJ1-2,TRBV4-1,15
TGTGCCAGCAGTGAGAGCTGGGGGACAGGGGTCCCCCTTGATGGCTACACCTTC,CASSESWGTGVPLDGYTF,NA,TRBD1,TRBJ1-2,TRBV25-1,18
TGTGCCAGCAGCTTAGTAGGGAACACTGAAGCTTTCTTT,CASSLVGNTEAFF,NA,NA,TRBJ1-1,TRBV7-2,13
TGTGCCACCAGCAGGGGACAGTTTGACGTCACTGAAGCTTTCTTT,CATSRGQFDVTEAFF,NA,TRBD1,TRBJ1-1,TRBV15,15
TGTGCCAGCAGCGCCAGGCAGGGAGAGACCCAGTACTTC,CASSARQGETQYF,NA,NA,TRBJ2-5,TRBV9,13
TGCAGCGTTTGGGACAGGGGATGGGATCAGCCCCAGCATTTT,CSVWDRGWDQPQHF,NA,TRBD1,TRBJ1-5,TRBV29-1,14
TGTGCCAGCAGCTTAAATAACCAGGGTAGGACAGATACGCAGTATTTT,CASSLNNQGRTDTQYF,NA,NA,TRBJ2-3,TRBV11-1,16
TGTGCCATCCGAGAGGCTAGCGGGAGTTTAGAGCAGTACTTC,CAIREASGSLEQYF,NA,TRBD2,TRBJ2-7,TRBV6-5,14
TGTGCCAGCAGCTTAGCCACAGGGGGGGGCTACGAGCAGTACTTC,CASSLATGGGYEQYF,NA,NA,TRBJ2-7,TRBV7-8,15
TGTGCCAGCAGCCGACAGAGGGGACACTCCTACAATGAGCAGTTCTTC,CASSRQRGHSYNEQFF,NA,NA,TRBJ2-1,TRBV11-2,16
TGTGCCAGCATCCCTTCGCGCAGTCCTCAGAGGGCTTTCTTT,CASIPSRSPQRAFF,NA,NA,TRBJ1-1,TRBV27,14
TGTGCCTGGAGTGTACGGGGAGGTGAAAAACTGTTTTTT,CAWSVRGGEKLFF,NA,NA,TRBJ1-4,TRBV30,13
TGTGCCCGGGGCGGGGGGGAGCTGTTTTTT,CARGGGELFF,NA,NA,TRBJ2-2,TRBV28,10
TGTGCCAGCAGAACCAGGGACAGAATCATCCGTTCTGAAGCTTTCTTT,CASRTRDRIIRSEAFF,NA,TRBD1,TRBJ1-1,TRBV2,16
TGTGCCAGCAGGGGCCTTCGAGGTTGGGGCGAGCAGTACTTC,CASRGLRGWGEQYF,NA,NA,TRBJ2-7,TRBV2,14
TGTGCCAGCAGCTCCAGGGGGGAACTCTATGGCTACACCTTC,CASSSRGELYGYTF,NA,TRBD1,TRBJ1-2,TRBV7-2,14
TGTGCCACTCAGAAGCCGGGACAGGCTAGCGAGCAGTACTTC,CATQKPGQASEQYF,NA,TRBD1,TRBJ2-7,TRBV10-3,14
TGCAGCGTTGAAGACAGTACCTCCTACAATGAGCAGTTCTTC,CSVEDSTSYNEQFF,NA,NA,TRBJ2-1,TRBV29-1,14
TGTGCCAGCAGCAACACGGTATCTGGAAACACCATATATTTT,CASSNTVSGNTIYF,NA,NA,TRBJ1-3,TRBV21-1,14
TGTGCCAGCAGCTCCCGTGGGGTGAACACTGAAGCTTTCTTT,CASSSRGVNTEAFF,NA,NA,TRBJ1-1,TRBV7-2,14
TGTGCCAGCAGCTTAATACCGGGGGACAGGGGATCGCAGCTGAACACCATATATTTT,CASSLIPGDRGSQLNTIYF,NA,TRBD1,TRBJ1-3,TRBV7-2,19
TGTGCCAGCAGCTTTGAACGGCGAGAGACCCAGTACTTC,CASSFERRETQYF,NA,NA,TRBJ2-5,TRBV5-8,13
TGTGCCAGTCAAGACAGGGTTTGGGCCGGGGAGCTGTTTTTT,CASQDRVWAGELFF,NA,TRBD1,TRBJ2-2,TRBV7-2,14
TGTGCCAGTAGTATCGTCAGGGGGCGCAGGGTGAACACTGAAGCTTTCTTT,CASSIVRGRRVNTEAFF,NA,TRBD1,TRBJ1-1,TRBV19,17
TGCGCCAGCAGCCAAGATGAGGGTAGCAATCAGCCCCAGCATTTT,CASSQDEGSNQPQHF,NA,NA,TRBJ1-5,TRBV4-3,15
TGCGCCAGCAGCCAAGGAGACAGTGGTCGGGCCAACGTCCTGACTTTC,CASSQGDSGRANVLTF,NA,NA,TRBJ2-6,TRBV4-3,16
TGTGCCAGCAGCTTCCACAGGGGAGGAGGGGATCAGCCCCAGCATTTT,CASSFHRGGGDQPQHF,NA,TRBD1,TRBJ1-5,TRBV7-2,16
TGCAGCGTTGAGACTGACACAGATACGCAGTATTTT,CSVETDTDTQYF,once,NA,TRBJ2-3,TRBV29-1,12